A selection of T cell receptor beta chains follows, all from one sample in a study of cytomegalovirus exposure and HLA in healthy donors. The method was immunoSEQ multiplex PCR; TCRdb's version includes in-frame clones alone and lacks a portion of them. The data contain more than 300,000 clones, 70% to 90% of them singletons. The sample taken for sequencing was PBMCs. All receptors come from a woman aged 18-29 years in good health and CMV-seronegative. CDR3s include the opening cysteine and the closing phenylalanine or tryptophan. A D gene is named only where the DNA matches it firmly. The size field is filled for only some rows; it gives once, few, many or a size class.

D gene | J gene | CDR3 length | clone size | V gene | CDR3 protein | CDR3 DNA
TRBD1 | TRBJ1-1 | 14 | . | TRBV5-4 | CASSLVAGGTEAFF | TGTGCCAGCAGCTTGGTGGCAGGGGGCACTGAAGCTTTCTTT
. | TRBJ2-5 | 15 | . | TRBV19 | CASTRSVGFGETQYF | TGTGCCAGTACCCGCTCTGTCGGGTTCGGGGAGACCCAGTACTTC
TRBD1 | TRBJ2-7 | 19 | . | TRBV9 | CASSVGVGTGIRSENEQYF | TGTGCCAGCAGCGTAGGGGTGGGGACAGGGATCCGCTCCGAGAACGAGCAGTACTTC
TRBD2 | TRBJ2-1 | 16 | . | TRBV7-6 | CASSLAPGPGRNEQFF | TGTGCCAGCAGCTTAGCCCCGGGACCCGGGAGGAATGAGCAGTTCTTC
. | TRBJ1-2 | 14 | . | TRBV2 | CASLGGQTNYGYTF | TGTGCCAGCCTCGGTGGGCAGACCAACTATGGCTACACCTTC
TRBD1 | TRBJ1-2 | 11 | . | TRBV10-3 | CASGTGIGYTF | TGTGCCTCCGGGACAGGTATTGGCTACACCTTC
TRBD2 | TRBJ2-5 | 20 | . | TRBV4-3 | CASSQDWSSGATQGQETQYF | TGCGCCAGCAGCCAAGATTGGTCTAGCGGGGCAACCCAGGGCCAAGAGACCCAGTACTTC
TRBD1 | TRBJ1-1 | 13 | . | TRBV27 | CASHTGDRGEAFF | TGTGCCAGCCATACCGGGGACAGGGGCGAAGCTTTCTTT
. | TRBJ1-1 | 14 | once | TRBV4-3 | CASSQDGGETEAFF | TGCGCCAGCAGCCAAGATGGAGGGGAGACTGAAGCTTTCTTT
. | TRBJ2-1 | 14 | . | TRBV7-3 | CASSPQGPYNEQFF | TGTGCCAGCAGCCCACAGGGCCCCTACAATGAGCAGTTCTTC
TRBD2 | TRBJ2-1 | 15 | . | TRBV27 | CASSSSSGMYNEQFF | TGTGCCAGCAGTTCCTCCAGCGGGATGTACAATGAGCAGTTCTTC
. | TRBJ1-4 | 15 | . | TRBV4-3 | CASSHSTGTNEKLFF | TGCGCCAGCAGCCACTCCACGGGAACTAATGAAAAACTGTTTTTT
TRBD2 | TRBJ2-3 | 16 | . | TRBV5-1 | CASSFGTSGISDTQYF | TGCGCCAGCAGCTTCGGGACTAGCGGGATCTCAGATACGCAGTATTTT
TRBD1 | TRBJ1-5 | 13 | . | TRBV30 | CAWGDRGNQPQHF | TGTGCCTGGGGGGACAGGGGGAATCAGCCCCAGCATTTT
. | TRBJ2-1 | 12 | . | TRBV5-1 | CASSSTSFRQFF | TGCGCCAGCAGCTCAACTAGTTTTAGGCAGTTCTTC
. | TRBJ1-5 | 15 | . | TRBV28 | CASSFGGDAGQPQHF | TGTGCCAGCAGTTTTGGCGGGGACGCGGGTCAGCCCCAGCATTTT
TRBD1 | TRBJ1-1 | 14 | . | TRBV6-5 | CASSYQEGATEAFF | TGTGCCAGCAGTTACCAGGAGGGGGCCACTGAAGCTTTCTTT
. | TRBJ2-1 | 12 | few | TRBV7-2 | CASSFPPGEQFF | TGTGCCAGCAGCTTCCCCCCCGGGGAGCAGTTCTTC
TRBD2 | TRBJ2-2 | 19 | . | TRBV2 | CASSQRGLVVATNTGELFF | TGTGCCAGCAGTCAGCGGGGCCTGGTGGTCGCCACCAACACCGGGGAGCTGTTTTTT
TRBD1 | TRBJ1-2 | 14 | once | TRBV7-2 | CASSRGQGVYGYTF | TGTGCCAGCAGCCGAGGACAGGGGGTCTATGGCTACACCTTC